This T cell receptor (beta chain) was sequenced in a study of blood T cells in healthy people across ages. In the study overall: About one barcoded beta molecule per two T cells came from capture by template switching.

Primed by a sample-barcoded 5' primer and a J-beta primer mix, a second PCR proceeded for about 7 to 11 cycles. The template-switch adaptor was a 5' adaptor with 12 random nucleotides. It tagged each cDNA molecule. TCRdb reprocessed the 5' RACE reads via MiXCR and lists one record per CDR3 protein. The table has roughly 790,000 distinct CDR3 sequences, roughly 45% seen once. Notes on this clonotype: Compared with germline, one end of the junction differs, possibly owing to a read error.

Germline V gene sequence: CDR1 SSHAT, CDR2 FNYEAQ (reference sequence). The CDR3 covers 15 residues. What was sequenced was blood. The gene calls are TRBV7-7 and TRBJ2-5, with 8 bases fitting TRBD1. The clonotype originates from an older woman in good health. Here the CDR3 reads CASSLSQGAGETQYF. In DNA form, the CDR3 reads TGTGCTAGCAGCTTAAGTCAGGGGGCTGGAGAGACCCAGTACTTC.